These 27 T cell receptor beta chains originate from one sample sequenced in a study of cytomegalovirus exposure and HLA in healthy donors. Sequencing was performed with immunoSEQ multiplex PCR; in TCRdb, only in-frame clones are kept and a portion is missing. The sample lists 80,000 to 100,000 clones; roughly 87% were seen once. Sequences were obtained from PBMCs. Source of these receptors: a man younger than 35 in good health and CMV-seropositive.

The chain is built from TRBV4-2 and TRBJ1-1; D is possibly TRBD1 (5 bases). V was cut by 3 bases and J by 0 bases, with 11 bases left in between. Germline lookup yields CDR1 LGHNA and CDR2 YNFKEQ. CDR3 length: 15 residues. In DNA, the CDR3 is TGTGCCAGCAGCCAGGAGGGACGCCTGAACACTGAAGCTTTCTTT. Amino acids: CASSQEGRLNTEAFF.

The rearrangement uses TRBV11-2 and TRBJ2-3; perhaps TRBD2 as D (7 bases). The CDR3 contains 16 residues. The V gene lost 0 bases and the J gene lost 7 bases, with 17 bases spanning the gap. Germline V CDR1 and CDR2: SGHAT, FQNNGV. Here the CDR3 DNA reads TGTGCCAGCAGCTTAGACCTAGCGGACCAGGGGTATACGCAGTATTTT. It codes for CASSLDLADQGYTQYF. Full variable domain (rest looked up from reference TRBV11-2 and TRBJ2-3): EAGVAQSPRYKIIEKRQSVAFWCNPISGHATLYWYQQILGQGPKLLIQFQNNGVVDDSQLPKDRFSAERLKGVDSTLKIQPAKLEDSAVYLCASSLDLADQGYTQYFGPGTRLTVL.

The chain employs TRBV15 and TRBJ1-2; 8 bases agree with TRBD1. CDR3 length: 15 residues. Germline assignment: CDR1 LNHNV and CDR2 YYDKDF (reference sequence). Unmatched junction bases numbered 5, after V lost 2 bases and J lost 3 bases. The CDR3 sequence is CATSRRQGAYYGYTF. CDR3 coding DNA: TGTGCCACCAGCAGAAGGCAGGGGGCGTACTATGGCTACACCTTC.

CDR3 sequence: CASSGWDRGYEQYF. In nucleotides, the CDR3 is TGTGCCAGCAGCGGATGGGACAGGGGCTACGAGCAGTACTTC. The chain carries TRBV11-1 and TRBJ2-7; 10 bases line up with TRBD1. J gave up 3 bases and V 5 bases, and 4 bases lay outside the gene matches. This CDR3 region has 14 residues. The germline CDR1 and CDR2 sequences are SGHAT and FQDESV (reference sequence).

The chain uses TRBV28 and TRBJ2-1; D remains ambiguous. This CDR3 has 14 residues. Deletions cut 3 bases from V and 4 bases from J, with 10 bases between. Per the germline V gene, CDR1 is MDHEN and CDR2 is SYDVKM. CDR3: CASSLTSKYNEQFF. CDR3 DNA sequence: TGTGCCAGCAGTTTGACTTCAAAATACAATGAGCAGTTCTTC.

The rearrangement links TRBV27 to TRBJ2-3; a possible D gene is TRBD1 (6 bases). CDR3 length: 15 amino acids. Germline V gene lookup returns CDR1 MNHEY and CDR2 SMNVEV (reference sequence). Trimming left V 2 bases short and J 0 bases short, with 9 bases between. The CDR3 DNA reads TGTGCCAGCAGTTTAACAGGGCCTAGCACAGATACGCAGTATTTT. This codes for CASSLTGPSTDTQYF.

J is TRBJ2-3 and V is TRBV7-9, with a weak D call TRBD2 (6 bases). This CDR3 spans 14 amino acids. V was clipped by 5 bases and J by 4 bases, with 13 bases between them. CDR1 SEHNR and CDR2 FQNEAQ come from the germline V gene (reference sequence). CDR3 coding DNA: TGTGCCAGCAGCCGAGGAGGGAAGTCAGATACGCAGTATTTT. This gives the protein CASSRGGKSDTQYF.

The chain uses TRBV11-3 and TRBJ1-3; 7 bases agree with TRBD1. Trimming cost V 4 bases and J 2 bases; bases outside gene matches: 11. Germline loops: CDR1 SGHNT, CDR2 YENEEA. The CDR3 consists of 17 residues. This CDR3 reads CASSYRQGRSTGNTIYF. As DNA, the CDR3 is TGTGCCAGCAGCTACCGACAGGGTCGATCCACTGGAAACACCATATATTTT.

V gene TRBV29-1 combines with J gene TRBJ1-2, with D perhaps matching TRBD1 (5 bases). Per the germline V gene, CDR1 is SQVTM and CDR2 is ANQGSEA. Between the trimmed V and J ends, which lost 6 bases and 8 bases, there was a span of 22 bases. The CDR3 covers 14 residues. The CDR3 here is CSVRTGREGRGYTF. In nucleotides, the CDR3 is TGCAGCGTACGAACGGGCAGGGAGGGCCGAGGCTACACCTTC.

This chain links TRBV27 with TRBJ2-7; weak D call: TRBD1 (6 bases). The germline V gene encodes CDR1 MNHEY and CDR2 SMNVEV (reference sequence). This CDR3 has 17 amino acids. V lost 6 bases to trimming and J lost 1 base, with 22 bases between them. As DNA, the CDR3 is TGTGCCAGCAGCCCTATAGGCCAGGGACAAATTTCCTACGAGCAGTACTTC. This encodes CASSPIGQGQISYEQYF.

Only a few counts were recorded for this clone. The genes are TRBV10-1 and TRBJ1-4, with a possible D match to TRBD1 (5 bases). CDR1 and CDR2 (germline): WNHNN, SYGVQD (reference sequence). The CDR3 runs to 12 residues. Trimming pared 10 bases from V and 7 bases from J, leaving 13 bases between. CDR3 DNA: TGCGCCACGCGGGGCGAAGGTGAAAAACTGTTTTTT. This gives the protein CATRGEGEKLFF.

This sequence joins TRBV19 and TRBJ1-2, with TRBD1 matching 8 bases. CDR3 length: 12 amino acids. J lost 6 bases, V lost 8 bases, and 5 bases had no gene match. Germline assignment: CDR1 LNHDA and CDR2 SQIVND (reference sequence). This CDR3 is CASGDRGHGYTF. In nucleotides, the CDR3 is TGTGCCAGTGGAGACAGGGGCCATGGCTACACCTTC.

The rearrangement uses TRBV9 and TRBJ1-1, with D perhaps TRBD1 (5 bases). Trimming pared 0 bases from V and 4 bases from J, leaving 10 bases between. The CDR3 is made up of 14 amino acids. The germline gives CDR1 SGDLS, CDR2 YYNGEE. The CDR3 bases are TGTGCCAGCAGCGTAGAGGACACCCGCACTGAAGCTTTCTTT. Amino acid sequence: CASSVEDTRTEAFF.

The chain is built from TRBV11-1 and TRBJ2-5; 8 nucleotides line up with TRBD2. The V segment lost 5 bases and the J segment 5 bases; nucleotides outside the gene matches: 22. CDR3 size: 19 residues. Germline V gene lookup returns CDR1 SGHAT and CDR2 FQDESV (reference sequence). CDR3 coding DNA: TGTGCCAGCAGCCTGCGACAGGTAGCGGGGCACCTAAAGGGGGAGACCCAGTACTTC. Its translation: CASSLRQVAGHLKGETQYF.

The chain has TRBV6-5 and TRBJ2-7, with 11 bases matching TRBD2. The germline V gene encodes CDR1 MNHEY and CDR2 SVGAGI. This CDR3 spans 15 amino acids. J was trimmed by 3 bases and V by 5 bases; bases with no gene match: 6. CDR3 bases: TGTGCCAGCAGTCAGGGACTAGCGGTGTTCTACGAGCAGTACTTC. Translation: CASSQGLAVFYEQYF.

The gene calls are TRBV7-3 and TRBJ2-1; 7 bases match TRBD1. Looked up from germline, CDR1 is SGHTA and CDR2 is FQGTGA. The J segment lost 0 bases and the V segment lost 4 bases, leaving 3 bases of the junction unmatched. The length of the CDR3 is 15 residues. CDR3 amino acids: CASSSQGSSYNEQFF. CDR3 coding DNA: TGTGCCAGCAGCTCACAGGGGAGCTCCTACAATGAGCAGTTCTTC.

A few counts support this clone. This rearrangement joins TRBV5-6 to TRBJ1-6; 7 bases fit TRBD1. CDR3 length: 13 residues. V gave up 4 bases and J gave up 12 bases; unmatched junction bases: 7. Germline V gene lookup returns CDR1 SGHDT and CDR2 YYEEEE. CDR3 DNA: TGTGCCAGCAGCGGGGACAGTGGGCAACCCCTCCACTTT. Translating gives CASSGDSGQPLHF.

The chain employs TRBV19 and TRBJ1-6; D may be TRBD1 (5 bases). V shed 3 bases and J shed 2 bases, with 14 bases lying between them. Germline CDR1 reads LNHDA; CDR2 reads SQIVND (reference sequence). This CDR3 region has 17 residues. The CDR3 region has the DNA TGTGCCAGTAGTATCATTCAGGGTGGCACCTATAATTCACCCCTCCACTTT. Translation gives CASSIIQGGTYNSPLHF.

The rearrangement uses TRBV9 and TRBJ2-1; possibly TRBD2 for D (6 bases). Germline CDR1 is SGDLS and CDR2 is YYNGEE. This CDR3 is 16 amino acids long. V was clipped by 4 bases and J by 9 bases, with 23 bases between them. In DNA form, the CDR3 reads TGTGCCAGCAGCTTAAACATAGCGGAGCGGGTTAGTGAGCAGTTCTTC. As protein: CASSLNIAERVSEQFF.

J is TRBJ2-5 and V is TRBV19, with a possible D match to TRBD2 (5 bases). Between the trimmed V and J ends, which lost 2 bases and 4 bases, there was a span of 8 bases. Germline V gene sequence: CDR1 LNHDA, CDR2 SQIVND (reference sequence). This CDR3 region has 13 residues. The CDR3 protein is CASSINRGETQYF. CDR3 coding DNA: TGTGCCAGTAGTATAAACCGGGGAGAGACCCAGTACTTC.

The chain carries TRBV11-1 and TRBJ2-5; 14 nucleotides agree with TRBD2. The length of the CDR3 is 18 residues. V trimming: 4 bases; J trimming: 3 bases; junction bases outside the gene matches: 10. Germline V lookup: CDR1 SGHAT, CDR2 FQDESV (reference sequence). The CDR3 region is CASSYGTSGRAGEETQYF. For the CDR3, the DNA is TGTGCCAGCAGCTACGGGACTAGCGGGAGAGCAGGGGAAGAGACCCAGTACTTC.

The J gene is TRBJ1-3, the V gene TRBV6-5; perhaps TRBD1 as D (6 bases). Deletions cut 4 bases from V and 0 bases from J, with 13 bases between. Per germline, CDR1 MNHEY and CDR2 SVGAGI. The CDR3 length is 16 residues. The CDR3 here is CASSSQGLDSGNTIYF. The CDR3, as DNA: TGTGCCAGCAGTTCTCAGGGGCTTGACTCTGGAAACACCATATATTTT.

The CDR3 bases are TGTGCCAGCAGCCAATGGAGCGGGGGGCCCACAGATACGCAGTATTTT. It is translated as CASSQWSGGPTDTQYF. The V call is TRBV4-2, the J call TRBJ2-3; TRBD2 aligns across 9 bases. The CDR3 has 16 amino acids. Germline CDR1 is LGHNA and CDR2 is YNFKEQ. J lost 2 bases, V lost 2 bases, and 5 bases had no gene match.

The CDR3 sequence is CASSQDDGRQETQYF. For the CDR3, the DNA is TGCGCCAGCAGCCAAGATGACGGGAGGCAAGAGACCCAGTACTTC. The chain uses TRBV4-1 and TRBJ2-5; 7 positions match TRBD2. The V gene's germline CDR1 is MGHRA and CDR2 YSYEKL. The CDR3 loop spans 15 amino acids. Germline trimming cut 0 bases from V and 2 bases from J; bases unmatched to any gene: 3.

V usage is TRBV5-1 and J usage is TRBJ2-1; 8 bases align to TRBD1. CDR3 length: 15 residues. The J segment lost 0 bases and the V segment lost 3 bases, leaving 2 bases of the junction unmatched. The germline V gene has CDR1 SGHRS and CDR2 YFSETQ. The CDR3 region is CASSSQGDSYNEQFF. In nucleotides, the CDR3 is TGCGCCAGCAGCTCACAGGGGGACTCCTACAATGAGCAGTTCTTC.

The genes are TRBV10-2 and TRBJ2-3, with 16 nucleotides matching TRBD2. Germline-derived CDR1 and CDR2 are WSHSY and SAAADI. The CDR3 consists of 19 residues. After removal of 7 bases from V and 4 bases from J, the junction contained 14 bases not matched to a gene. CDR3 bases: TGCGCCAGCAAGACTCCGGGGACTAGCGGGGGGGCGTTCCCAGATACGCAGTATTTT. Its translation is CASKTPGTSGGAFPDTQYF.

The chain is built from TRBV5-5 and TRBJ1-4; D gene uncertain. Germline V gives CDR1 SGHKS, CDR2 YYEKEE (reference sequence). The CDR3 loop spans 14 amino acids. V dropped 2 bases and J dropped 8 bases, with 13 bases sitting between them. CDR3 in amino acids: CASSFGGREEKLFF. In nucleotides, the CDR3 is TGTGCCAGCAGCTTCGGCGGGAGAGAGGAAAAACTGTTTTTT.